This T cell receptor (beta chain) was captured in a study of T cells in tuberculosis. Broader study findings: Active tuberculosis TCR-alpha repertoires lay closer to GMM-specific TCRs than IGRA-negative controls, suggesting clonal expansion. GEM motif frequencies gave 60% to 70% accuracy; the GMM repertoire gave approximately 90%.

Note on this clone: What it binds is not known.

CDR1 is SEHNR and CDR2 is FQNEAQ in the germline V gene (reference sequence). CDR3 size: 15 residues. V was clipped by 9 bases and J by 1 base; unmatched bases: 8. Clones were read by immunoSEQ multiplex PCR, and TCRdb kept only the in-frame ones, dropping some. This sample has about 37,000 clones, with almost 95% found just once. The sample was PBMCs. The receptor comes from a donor between 10 and 29 years old with latent tuberculosis or without tuberculosis infection. Some clones in this sample may be carry-over from other donors' samples. The chain is built from TRBV7-9 and TRBJ2-3, with 9 nucleotides matching TRBD1. The CDR3 DNA reads TGTGCCAGTCCAACAGGGGGCCTGGGCACAGATACGCAGTATTTT. Translation: CASPTGGLGTDTQYF.